This T cell receptor (beta chain) came from a study of neoadjuvant nivolumab and ipilimumab in lung cancer. In germline, CDR1 is SGHTA, CDR2 FQGNSA. The CDR3 consists of 17 residues. V gave up 5 bases and J gave up 2 bases; unmatched junction bases: 13. Study outcomes and limitations: A small number of samples were TCR sequenced. TCR richness and clonality were higher in tumors than adjacent uninvolved lung.

About this clone itself: Its antigen remains unidentified.

The repertoire was sequenced with immunoSEQ multiplex PCR; TCRdb's copy has only in-frame clones and lacks some. The repertoire consists of tens of thousands of clones, with approximately 80% occurring once and the leading ten covering roughly 6%. The chain couples TRBV7-2 to TRBJ2-3; 7 bases align to TRBD2. This clonotype was obtained from an adult with non-small cell lung cancer. The sample here was peripheral blood, taken before neoadjuvant nivolumab, alone or with ipilimumab. CDR3 in amino acids: CASSHPALAEFTDTQYF. CDR3 DNA: TGTGCCAGCAGCCACCCTGCCCTAGCGGAGTTCACAGATACGCAGTATTTT.